Included here is one TCR beta chain sequence, with context. What it binds is not known. The sample comes from a study of T cells after yellow fever vaccination. Study-wide points: A small share of clonotypes appeared in both CD4 and CD8 compartments. Post-booster repertoires again held most primary-vaccination clones (about 96% CD4, approximately 90% CD8).

Germline CDR1 SEHNR, CDR2 FQNEAQ (reference sequence). The length of the CDR3 is 12 residues. The germline V and J ends were trimmed by 5 bases and 8 bases, with 10 bases remaining between them. One entry per CDR3 protein results from TCRdb running MiXCR on the 5' RACE reads. The table lists about 630,000 distinct CDR3 sequences, 9% to 15% of them singletons. The origin of this receptor is a man aged 25-40 years who received the YFV17D yellow fever vaccine. This chain connects TRBV7-9 to TRBJ2-1, with no clear D. The sequencing here drew on PBMCs, taken on the day of the yellow fever booster vaccination. In DNA form, the CDR3 reads TGTGCCAGCAGCAAACTCGCGGATGAGCAGTTCTTC. It encodes CASSKLADEQFF.